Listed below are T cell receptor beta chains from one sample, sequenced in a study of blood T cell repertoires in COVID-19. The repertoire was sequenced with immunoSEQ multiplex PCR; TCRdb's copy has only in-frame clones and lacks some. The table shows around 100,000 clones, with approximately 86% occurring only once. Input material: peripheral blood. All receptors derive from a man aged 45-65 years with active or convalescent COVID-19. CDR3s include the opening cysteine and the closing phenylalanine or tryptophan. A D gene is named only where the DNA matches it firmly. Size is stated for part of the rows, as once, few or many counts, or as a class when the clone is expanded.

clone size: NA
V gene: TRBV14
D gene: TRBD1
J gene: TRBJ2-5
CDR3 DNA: TGTGCCAGCAGCACCGGGACAGGGGGCTCGGGGACCCAGTACTTC
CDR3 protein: CASSTGTGGSGTQYF

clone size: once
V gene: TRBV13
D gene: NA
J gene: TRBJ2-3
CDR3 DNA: TGTGCCAGCAGCTTTAGGCCTAGCGTCACAGATACGCAGTATTTT
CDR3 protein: CASSFRPSVTDTQYF

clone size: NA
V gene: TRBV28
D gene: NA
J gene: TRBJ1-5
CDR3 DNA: TGTGCCAGCAGTTTATTGGCAGGGTGGCCGTCCGTTCAGCCCCAGCATTTT
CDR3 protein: CASSLLAGWPSVQPQHF

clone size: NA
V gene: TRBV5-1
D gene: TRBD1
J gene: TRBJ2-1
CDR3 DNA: TGCGCCAGCAGCTGGGGAGACAGGGCCAATGAGCAGTTCTTC
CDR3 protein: CASSWGDRANEQFF

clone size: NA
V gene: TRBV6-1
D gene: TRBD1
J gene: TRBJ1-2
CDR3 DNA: TGTGCCAGCAGTGAAGCCTTGACAGGGAACTATGGCTACACCTTC
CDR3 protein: CASSEALTGNYGYTF

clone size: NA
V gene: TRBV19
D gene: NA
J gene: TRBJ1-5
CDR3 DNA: TGTGCCAGTAGTGCCCGGGGGGCGGGTCAGCCCCAGCATTTT
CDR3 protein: CASSARGAGQPQHF

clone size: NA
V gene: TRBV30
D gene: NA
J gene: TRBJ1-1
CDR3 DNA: TGTGCCTGGATCCGGAACACTGAAGCTTTCTTT
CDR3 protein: CAWIRNTEAFF

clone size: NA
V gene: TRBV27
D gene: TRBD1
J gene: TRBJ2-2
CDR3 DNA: TGTGCCAGCAGTTTACACCAGCCGGGACAGGGATCCGGGGAGCTGTTTTTT
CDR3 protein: CASSLHQPGQGSGELFF

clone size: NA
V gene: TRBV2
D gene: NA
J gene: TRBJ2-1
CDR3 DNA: TGTGCCAGCAGTGAACTGGGGCTTCAGGTTAATGATGAGCAGTTCTTC
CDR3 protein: CASSELGLQVNDEQFF

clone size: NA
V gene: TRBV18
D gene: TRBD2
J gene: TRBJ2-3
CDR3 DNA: TGTGCCAGCTCACCACCGTCCAGCGGGGGGGCATGGGATACGCAGTATTTT
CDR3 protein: CASSPPSSGGAWDTQYF

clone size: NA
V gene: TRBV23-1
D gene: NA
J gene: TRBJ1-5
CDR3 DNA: TGCGCCAGCAGTCAATCCAAACTCAGAAATCGGACAGTGGATCAGCCCCAGCATTTT
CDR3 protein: CASSQSKLRNRTVDQPQHF

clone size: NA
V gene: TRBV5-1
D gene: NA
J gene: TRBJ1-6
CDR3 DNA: TGCGCCAGCAGCTTGGAGTTGGCTGTTAATTCACCCCTCCACTTT
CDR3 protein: CASSLELAVNSPLHF

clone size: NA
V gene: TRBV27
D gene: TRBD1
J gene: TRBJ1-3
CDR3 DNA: TGTGCCAGCAGGGAGACAGGGGTTCCTGGAAACACCATATATTTT
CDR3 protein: CASRETGVPGNTIYF

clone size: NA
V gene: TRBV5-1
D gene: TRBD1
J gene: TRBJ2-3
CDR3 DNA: TGCGCCAGCAGCCCGGGACAGCTCACAGATACGCAGTATTTT
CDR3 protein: CASSPGQLTDTQYF

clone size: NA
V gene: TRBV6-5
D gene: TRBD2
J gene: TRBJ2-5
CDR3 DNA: TGTGCCAGCAGTCCCTCGGGAGGGGAGACCCAGTACTTC
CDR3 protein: CASSPSGGETQYF

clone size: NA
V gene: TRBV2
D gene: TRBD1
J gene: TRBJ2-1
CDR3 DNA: TGTGCCAGCAGTATGACAGGGCCCTACAATGAGCAGTTCTTC
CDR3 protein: CASSMTGPYNEQFF

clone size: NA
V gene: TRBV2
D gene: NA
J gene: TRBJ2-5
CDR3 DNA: TGTGCCAGCAGGTGGGACACCCTTTTTGGCCAAGAGACCCAGTACTTC
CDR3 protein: CASRWDTLFGQETQYF

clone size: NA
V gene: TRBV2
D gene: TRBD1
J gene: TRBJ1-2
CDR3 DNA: TGTGCCAGCAGTGAACAGGGGGCGTATGGTGATGGCTACACCTTC
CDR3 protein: CASSEQGAYGDGYTF

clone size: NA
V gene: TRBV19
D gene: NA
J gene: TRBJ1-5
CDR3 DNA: TGTGCCAGTGCTGACAGGAGAGATCAGCCCCAGCATTTT
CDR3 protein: CASADRRDQPQHF